This T cell receptor (beta chain) was found in a study of blood T cell repertoires in COVID-19 (dated by TCRdb to about 2020). For the study in its entirety: Samples covering the acute and convalescent phases of COVID-19 were provided by collaborators in the United States, Italy and Spain. The prospective study material was composed of cDNA or gDNA derived from T cells, B-cell-depleted T cells, or PBMCs. The dataset comprised deeply sampled blood TCRbeta repertoires from subjects exposed to, actively infected with, or recovered from COVID-19. The repertoires were released in a freely available public database intended as a resource for research on the immune response to SARS-CoV-2. Where HLA class I and class II types were available, the types were taken from metadata supplied by the sample provider, not from assay-based typing. The samples were drawn from the first 160 participants of the ongoing ImmuneRACE study and from over 950 subjects provided by 6 global collaborators. Sample metadata almost always included a de-identified subject ID, COVID-19 status, age in years and sex. On the study overall, not on this receptor specifically: The amount of clinical and demographic metadata varied by source and participant and was provided uncurated.

Each collaborating institution followed its own protocols to collect whole blood in K2EDTA tubes. Collaborator samples were shipped for TCRbeta analysis as frozen whole blood, isolated PBMCs, or DNA extracted from either sample type. TCRbeta CDR3 regions were amplified from genomic DNA using the immunoSEQ Assay, a bias-controlled multiplex PCR. The published analysis was carried out like this. The number of nucleated cells in each sample was estimated from the amplification of reference gene primers within the assay. Sequence reads were collapsed and filtered to measure the absolute abundance of every unique TCRbeta CDR3 rearrangement. For each sample, productive Simpson clonality was calculated as the square root of Simpson's diversity index across productive rearrangements. TCRdb re-hosts the immuneACCESS table, in-frame sequences only. Its copies lack some clones; in the studies checked, an unresolved V gene accounts for under half of them, and the cause for the rest is not known. Clone size and the V and J calls come from that table; the DNA yielded D and trimming. A total of 65,000 to 85,000 clones appear in this sample, more than 75% of them only once. The ten largest make up roughly a fifth of the sample.

The CDR3 spans 16 residues, from the cysteine through the phenylalanine. This entry keeps only the CDR3 DNA: 48 bases, framed from base 1. CDR1 and CDR2 were assigned from the germline V gene as LGHNT and FRNRAP. Clipping removes 1 base from V and 3 bases from J, with 1 as the unmatched junction base count. Of note for this clone: Its recognized antigen is unknown. Per-nucleotide qualities are absent, and no much larger clonotype sits a single base away.

What was sequenced was peripheral blood. This clonotype was sampled from a human donor in a cohort sampled during active COVID-19. The chain joins TRBV12-5 to TRBJ2-3; 13 middle bases align to TRBD2. The sequenced DNA is TGTGCTAGTGGTTTGGGGACTAGCGGGGGAACAGATACGCAGTATTTT. Its protein reads: CASGLGTSGGTDTQYF.